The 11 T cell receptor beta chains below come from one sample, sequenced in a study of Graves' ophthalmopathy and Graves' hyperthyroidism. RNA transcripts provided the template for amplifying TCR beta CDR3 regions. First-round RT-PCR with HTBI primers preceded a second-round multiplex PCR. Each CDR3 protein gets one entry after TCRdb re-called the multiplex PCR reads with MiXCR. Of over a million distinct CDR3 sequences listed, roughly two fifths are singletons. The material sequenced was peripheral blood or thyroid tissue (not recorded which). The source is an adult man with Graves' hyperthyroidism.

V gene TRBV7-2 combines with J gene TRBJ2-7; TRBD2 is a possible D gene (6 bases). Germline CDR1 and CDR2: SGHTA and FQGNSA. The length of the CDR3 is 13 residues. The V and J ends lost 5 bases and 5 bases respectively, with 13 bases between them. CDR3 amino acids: CASSTPGVNEQYF. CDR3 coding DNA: TGTGCCAGCAGCACGCCGGGAGTAAACGAGCAGTACTTC.

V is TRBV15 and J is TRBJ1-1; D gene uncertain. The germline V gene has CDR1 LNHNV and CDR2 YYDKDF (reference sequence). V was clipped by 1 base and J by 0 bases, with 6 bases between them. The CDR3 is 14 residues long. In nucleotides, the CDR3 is TGTGCCACCAGCAGAGCGGGCATGAACACTGAAGCTTTCTTT. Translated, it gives CATSRAGMNTEAFF.

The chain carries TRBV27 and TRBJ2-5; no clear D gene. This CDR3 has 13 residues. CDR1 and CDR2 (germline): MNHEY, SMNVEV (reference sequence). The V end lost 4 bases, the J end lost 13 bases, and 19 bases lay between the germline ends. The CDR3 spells CASSSNQVRSRYF. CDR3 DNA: TGTGCCAGCAGTTCCAACCAAGTCAGAAGTCGGTACTTC.

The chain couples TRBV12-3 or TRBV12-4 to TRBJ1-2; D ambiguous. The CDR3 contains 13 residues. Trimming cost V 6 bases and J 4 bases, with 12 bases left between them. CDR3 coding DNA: TGTGCCAGCAGAGATCCGGGATCCTATGGCTACACCTTC. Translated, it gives CASRDPGSYGYTF.

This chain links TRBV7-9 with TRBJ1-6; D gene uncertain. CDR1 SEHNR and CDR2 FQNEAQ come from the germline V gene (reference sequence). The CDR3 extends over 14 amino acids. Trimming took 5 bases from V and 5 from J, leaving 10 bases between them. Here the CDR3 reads CASSTRPNNSPLHF. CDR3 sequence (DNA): TGTGCCAGCAGCACCCGACCGAATAATTCACCCCTCCACTTT.

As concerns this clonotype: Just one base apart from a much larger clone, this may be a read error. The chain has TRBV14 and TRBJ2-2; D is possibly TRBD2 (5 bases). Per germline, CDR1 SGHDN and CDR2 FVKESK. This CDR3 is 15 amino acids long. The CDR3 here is CASSQEGLHTGEPFF. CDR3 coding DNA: TGTGCCAGCAGCCAAGAGGGGTTGCACACCGGGGAGCCGTTTTTT.

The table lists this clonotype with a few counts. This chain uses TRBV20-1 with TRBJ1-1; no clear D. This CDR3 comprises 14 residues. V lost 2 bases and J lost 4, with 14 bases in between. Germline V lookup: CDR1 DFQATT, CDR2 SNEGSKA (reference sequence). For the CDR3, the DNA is TGCAGTGCTAGACAGACTGATTCGTTCACTGAAGCTTTCTTT. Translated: CSARQTDSFTEAFF.

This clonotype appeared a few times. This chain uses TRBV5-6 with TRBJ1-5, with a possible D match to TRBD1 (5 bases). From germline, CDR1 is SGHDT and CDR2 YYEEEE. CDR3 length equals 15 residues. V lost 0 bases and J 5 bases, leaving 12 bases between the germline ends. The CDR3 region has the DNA TGTGCCAGCAGCTTGGGGGACCAGCCTTATCAGCCCCAGCATTTT. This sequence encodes CASSLGDQPYQPQHF.

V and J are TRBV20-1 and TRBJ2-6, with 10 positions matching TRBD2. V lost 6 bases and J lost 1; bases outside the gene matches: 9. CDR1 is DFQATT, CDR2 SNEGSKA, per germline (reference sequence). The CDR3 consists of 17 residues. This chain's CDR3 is CSARSGGVFSGANVLTF. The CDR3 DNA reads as TGCAGTGCGAGAAGCGGGGGGGTTTTTTCTGGGGCCAACGTCCTGACTTTC.

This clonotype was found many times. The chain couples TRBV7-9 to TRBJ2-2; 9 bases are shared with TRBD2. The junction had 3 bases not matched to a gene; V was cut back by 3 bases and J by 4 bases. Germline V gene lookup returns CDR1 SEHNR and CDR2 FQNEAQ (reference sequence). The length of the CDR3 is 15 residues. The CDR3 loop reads CASSFTREGTGELFF. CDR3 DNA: TGTGCCAGCAGCTTCACGCGGGAGGGCACCGGGGAGCTGTTTTTT. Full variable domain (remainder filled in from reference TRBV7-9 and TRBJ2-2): DTGVSQNPRHKITKRGQNVTFRCDPISEHNRLYWYRQTLGQGPEFLTYFQNEAQLEKSRLLSDRFSAERPKGSFSTLEIQRTEQGDSAMYLCASSFTREGTGELFFGEGSRLTVL.

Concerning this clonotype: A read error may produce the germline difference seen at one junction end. CDR3 loop: CASSYGGGGVHSPLHF. CDR3 nucleotide sequence: TGTGCCAGCAGCTATGGGGGGGGAGGAGTACATTCACCCCTCCACTTT. The chain combines TRBV10-2 with TRBJ1-6; a weak D match, TRBD1 (5 bases). Germline V gives CDR1 WSHSY, CDR2 SAAADI. The CDR3 loop spans 16 amino acids.